This T cell receptor (beta chain) is drawn from a study of shared clonotypes between healthy human individuals. Overall study context: Two women and a few men aged 18 to 49 served as donors.

Sequencing used immunoSEQ multiplex PCR; TCRdb keeps in-frame clones, though not all of them. The sample shows 1 million to 1.3 million clones, around 78% of them seen only once. Trimming pared 5 bases from V and 4 bases from J, leaving 11 bases between. Germline CDR1 SGHTA, CDR2 FQGNSA. The CDR3 contains 13 residues. Study observations and caveats: A small donor pool kept down the genetic and exposure-history diversity that was represented.

Only Caucasian adults living in Nashville, Tennessee served as donors. On this clone: Antigen unknown.

The sequence was collected from a man aged 18 to 30 in good health. Some clones in this sample may be carry-over from other donors' samples. V is TRBV7-2 and J is TRBJ2-5, with D perhaps matching TRBD1 (5 bases). Sequenced: memory CD4+ T cells from PBMCs. Sample subset: CD45RA-negative fraction. The CDR3, as DNA: TGTGCCAGCAGCCCCTCCCAGGGAGAGACCCAGTACTTC. Translating it yields CASSPSQGETQYF.